This T cell receptor beta chain was identified during a study of cytomegalovirus exposure and HLA in healthy donors. As for the study in general: Early released data comprised 80 million to 100 million unique TCRs from HLA-typed donors. Study results and limitations: Most CMV-associated TCR beta chains appeared HLA-restricted in a later analysis. Across HLA loci, a later analysis found differing TCR association rates, with DRB1 most and HLA-C fewest.

Details on this clone: What it recognizes is unknown.

The PCR made use of 60 Vbeta and 13 Jbeta primers. TCRdb's table, derived via immunoSEQ multiplex PCR, lists solely in-frame clones and lacks some. The data contain 45,000 to 65,000 clones, approximately 70% of them singletons. Each donor's status was that of a healthy bone marrow donor. The sequence came from a young man in good health and CMV-seronegative. Input material: PBMCs.

CDR3 loop: CASSQEQGTPYEQYF. DNA of the CDR3: TGCGCCAGCAGCCAAGAACAGGGGACCCCCTACGAGCAGTACTTC. The chain joins TRBV4-1 to TRBJ2-7; 7 positions agree with TRBD1. This CDR3 spans 15 amino acids. V trimming: 0 bases; J trimming: 2 bases; junction bases outside the gene matches: 4. Germline CDR1 is MGHRA and CDR2 is YSYEKL.